Detailed here is one T cell receptor beta chain. Authors' data handling: Reference gene primer amplification yielded estimated nucleated cell counts. Using immunoSEQ multiplex PCR, the repertoire was profiled, and TCRdb retains in-frame clones only, with some absent. V, J and clone size reflect that table, while D and trimming were determined from the DNA. Of approximately 200,000 clones in the sample, about 88% are singletons; the top ten hold 0.85% to 1%. The data were obtained in a study of blood T cell repertoires in COVID-19. Study-level information: The origin of the acute and convalescent COVID-19 samples was the United States, Italy and Spain. The analysed material was cDNA or gDNA that came from T cells, B-cell-depleted T cells, or PBMCs.

V was pared by 5 bases and J by 0 bases, with 5 bases of the junction left unmatched. The CDR3 covers 16 residues. The germline gives CDR1 MNHEY, CDR2 SMNVEV (reference sequence). The chain couples TRBV27 to TRBJ2-5; 11 bases map to TRBD2. The source is a middle-aged man with acute or convalescent COVID-19. The specimen was peripheral blood. This CDR3 is CASSPPSGGYQETQYF. The CDR3, as DNA: TGTGCCAGCAGTCCCCCTAGCGGGGGGTACCAAGAGACCCAGTACTTC.